Described below is a single T cell receptor beta chain sequence and its context. What it binds is unknown. This sample is part of a study of immune heterogeneity within non-small cell lung tumors. Template material for each sample was 550 to 700 ng of bulk tumor genomic DNA. Far-apart biopsies, several per primary tumor, were taken during surgery. It was patients with untreated, newly diagnosed non-small cell lung cancer who underwent curative surgery. The CDR3 is 15 amino acids. Losses at the gene ends were 6 bases for V and 2 bases for J; bases not matched to a gene: 8. The germline gives CDR1 MDHEN, CDR2 SYDVKM. Broader study findings: The repertoire of each individual patient held high-frequency T-cell receptor beta clonotypes that were largely distinct from those of other patients. With an R of about 0.34, local T-cell clonality correlated moderately but significantly with local tumor mutational burden.

In a multiplex PCR, 32 V and 13 J primers amplified TCR beta CDR3. TCRdb independently ran MiXCR on the multiplex PCR reads; one entry per CDR3 protein. The sample comprises about 1,900 distinct CDR3 sequences, around 45% of which are singletons, and 12% rests with the top ten. The sequence came from a man between 65 and 79 years old with non-small cell lung cancer. The chain recombines TRBV28 with TRBJ2-7; 9 bases are a match to TRBD1. The sample was lung tumor tissue. CDR3 sequence reads: CASRQTGGATYEQYF. CDR3 coding DNA: TGTGCCAGCAGGCAGACAGGGGGTGCAACCTACGAGCAGTACTTC.